Shown below are 9 T cell receptor beta chains from a single sample sequenced in a study of blood T cell repertoires in COVID-19. Clones were read by immunoSEQ multiplex PCR, and TCRdb kept only the in-frame ones, dropping some. The sample consists of 300,000 to 450,000 clones, more than 70% of them appearing once. Material: PBMCs or T cells enriched from blood (not recorded which). The receptor set was obtained from a woman between 18 and 29 years old who had recovered from COVID-19.

The rearrangement uses TRBV6-1 and TRBJ1-5; maybe TRBD1 (6 bases). The ends were cut back, 6 bases at V and 3 bases at J, with 15 bases in the middle. The V gene's germline CDR1 is MNHNS and CDR2 SASEGT. The CDR3 consists of 15 residues. The CDR3 here is CASRPPDSFNQPQHF. The CDR3 DNA sequence: TGTGCCAGCAGACCTCCGGACAGTTTCAATCAGCCCCAGCATTTT.

This chain joins TRBV5-1 and TRBJ2-1, with D perhaps matching TRBD1 (6 bases). CDR1 SGHRS and CDR2 YFSETQ come from the germline V gene. Trimming removed 5 bases at V and 9 bases at J, with 12 bases between. The CDR3 has 12 amino acids. The DNA for the CDR3 is TGCGCCAGCAGTAACAGGGATAGTGAGCAGTTCTTC. This gives the protein CASSNRDSEQFF.

The rearrangement links TRBV5-1 to TRBJ2-5; TRBD1 agrees at 8 bases. The germline CDR1 and CDR2 sequences are SGHRS and YFSETQ. CDR3 size: 16 residues. V was clipped by 4 bases and J by 5 bases; unmatched bases: 13. The CDR3 loop reads CASSGIGTGPSETQYF. The DNA for the CDR3 is TGCGCCAGCAGCGGAATCGGGACAGGCCCCTCGGAGACCCAGTACTTC.

This chain joins TRBV4-2 and TRBJ2-7; 11 bases match TRBD2. Losses at the gene ends were 1 base for V and 5 bases for J; bases not matched to a gene: 7. Germline CDR1 LGHNA, CDR2 YNFKEQ. This CDR3 has 16 amino acids. For the CDR3, the DNA is TGTGCCAGCAGCCAAGGACTAGCGGGGCCTCGGCACGAGCAGTACTTC. Translated, it gives CASSQGLAGPRHEQYF.

The chain has TRBV13 and TRBJ1-1; 10 positions match TRBD1. V was clipped by 4 bases and J by 2 bases; unmatched bases: 4. There are 15 residues in the CDR3. In germline, CDR1 is PRHDT, CDR2 FYEKMQ (reference sequence). The CDR3 sequence is CASSWDRGPNTEAFF. The CDR3 bases are TGTGCCAGCAGCTGGGACAGGGGTCCAAACACTGAAGCTTTCTTT.

V and J are TRBV28 and TRBJ1-1; D is unresolved. V was pared by 6 bases and J by 0 bases, with 8 bases between. The CDR3 sequence is 13 residues long. Germline lookup yields CDR1 MDHEN and CDR2 SYDVKM. The CDR3 loop reads CASSSKLNTEAFF. CDR3 DNA: TGTGCCAGCAGCAGTAAATTGAACACTGAAGCTTTCTTT.

The J gene is TRBJ2-5, the V gene TRBV4-2; TRBD1 matches 7 bases. Per germline, CDR1 LGHNA and CDR2 YNFKEQ. CDR3 length: 15 amino acids. With 4 bases clipped from V and 2 bases from J, the junction kept 7 bases outside the gene matches. The CDR3 DNA is TGTGCCAGCAGCCCGAGACAGGGATGGCAAGAGACCCAGTACTTC. Amino acids: CASSPRQGWQETQYF.

The rearrangement uses TRBV7-9 and TRBJ2-2; possibly TRBD1 for D (6 bases). The germline V gene has CDR1 SEHNR and CDR2 FQNEAQ (reference sequence). Trimming stripped 6 bases from V and 3 bases from J, with 23 bases between. The CDR3 totals 18 residues. CDR3 region: CASSITLGAGSDTGELFF. DNA of the CDR3: TGTGCCAGCAGTATCACCTTGGGGGCAGGGTCAGACACCGGGGAGCTGTTTTTT.

The rearrangement uses TRBV28 and TRBJ2-7; 7 nucleotides align to TRBD2. Germline V gene data show CDR1 as MDHEN and CDR2 as SYDVKM. J gave up 3 bases and V 10 bases, and 6 bases lay outside the gene matches. The length of the CDR3 is 12 residues. The CDR3 spells CATGEGSYEQYF. DNA for the CDR3: TGTGCCACCGGGGAGGGTAGCTACGAGCAGTACTTC.